Listed below are T cell receptor beta chains from one sample, sequenced in a study of cytomegalovirus exposure and HLA in healthy donors. Produced via immunoSEQ multiplex PCR; TCRdb's table is partial and in-frame only. Of around 150,000 clones in the sample, roughly 71% are singletons; the top ten hold about 7.4%. Sequencing used PBMCs. Receptors were obtained from a male donor in good health and CMV-seropositive. Each CDR3 is given with its conserved first and last residue. A D gene is named only where the DNA matches it firmly. Only part of the rows carry a size: once, few, many, or a class if the clone is expanded.

v_gene: TRBV2
d_gene: TRBD1
abundance: -
j_gene: TRBJ1-1
CDR3aa: CASSFPTGGETVAEAFF
CDR3nt: TGTGCCAGCAGTTTCCCGACAGGGGGCGAAACAGTCGCTGAAGCTTTCTTT

v_gene: TRBV21-1
d_gene: -
abundance: once
j_gene: TRBJ1-2
CDR3aa: CASTPGGNYGYTF
CDR3nt: TGTGCCAGCACCCCAGGGGGCAATTATGGCTACACCTTC

v_gene: TRBV7-2
d_gene: -
abundance: -
j_gene: TRBJ1-4
CDR3aa: CASSLDPGFDEKLFF
CDR3nt: TGTGCCAGCAGCTTAGATCCGGGGTTCGATGAAAAACTGTTTTTT

v_gene: TRBV7-9
d_gene: TRBD1
abundance: -
j_gene: TRBJ2-5
CDR3aa: CASSLFRDSEETQYF
CDR3nt: TGTGCCAGCAGCTTATTCCGGGACAGCGAAGAGACCCAGTACTTC

v_gene: TRBV6-4
d_gene: TRBD2
abundance: -
j_gene: TRBJ2-2
CDR3aa: CASTSGDTGELFF
CDR3nt: TGTGCCAGCACTAGCGGAGACACCGGGGAGCTGTTTTTT

v_gene: TRBV11-2
d_gene: -
abundance: -
j_gene: TRBJ1-5
CDR3aa: CASSPTGDSNQPQHF
CDR3nt: TGTGCCAGCAGCCCGACAGGAGATAGCAATCAGCCCCAGCATTTT

v_gene: TRBV4-1
d_gene: -
abundance: -
j_gene: TRBJ1-2
CDR3aa: CASSPLPGYGYTF
CDR3nt: TGCGCCAGCAGCCCTCTGCCGGGTTATGGCTACACCTTC

v_gene: TRBV5-4
d_gene: -
abundance: few
j_gene: TRBJ1-1
CDR3aa: CASSLGQQNTEAFF
CDR3nt: TGTGCCAGCAGCTTGGGACAGCAGAACACTGAAGCTTTCTTT

v_gene: TRBV27
d_gene: -
abundance: -
j_gene: TRBJ2-7
CDR3aa: CASSWVDRPYEQYF
CDR3nt: TGTGCCAGCAGTTGGGTCGACAGGCCCTACGAGCAGTACTTC

v_gene: TRBV15
d_gene: -
abundance: once
j_gene: TRBJ1-4
CDR3aa: CATSARGGRGAEKLFF
CDR3nt: TGTGCCACCAGCGCGAGAGGAGGGAGGGGGGCGGAAAAACTGTTTTTT

v_gene: TRBV5-1
d_gene: -
abundance: few
j_gene: TRBJ1-1
CDR3aa: CASSLVGLNTEAFF
CDR3nt: TGCGCCAGCAGCTTGGTGGGACTCAACACTGAAGCTTTCTTT

v_gene: TRBV27
d_gene: -
abundance: -
j_gene: TRBJ2-2
CDR3aa: CASRSYTGELFF
CDR3nt: TGTGCCAGCAGATCCTACACCGGGGAGCTGTTTTTT

v_gene: TRBV6-5
d_gene: -
abundance: -
j_gene: TRBJ1-2
CDR3aa: CASSYSGVRYGYTF
CDR3nt: TGTGCCAGCAGTTACTCAGGGGTCCGGTATGGCTACACCTTC

v_gene: TRBV5-1
d_gene: -
abundance: once
j_gene: TRBJ1-3
CDR3aa: CASSKGDTDTIYF
CDR3nt: TGCGCCAGCAGCAAGGGGGATACAGACACCATATATTTT

v_gene: TRBV10-3
d_gene: -
abundance: once
j_gene: TRBJ2-7
CDR3aa: CAINGPLTGEQYF
CDR3nt: TGTGCCATCAACGGACCTCTTACAGGCGAGCAGTACTTC

v_gene: TRBV6-1
d_gene: TRBD2
abundance: few
j_gene: TRBJ2-1
CDR3aa: CASSRASGGPNEQFF
CDR3nt: TGTGCCAGCAGTAGGGCTAGCGGGGGGCCAAATGAGCAGTTCTTC

v_gene: TRBV15
d_gene: TRBD2
abundance: -
j_gene: TRBJ2-1
CDR3aa: CATSLGTTRRSEQFF
CDR3nt: TGTGCCACCAGTTTGGGGACTACGAGGAGGAGTGAGCAGTTCTTC

v_gene: TRBV4-1
d_gene: TRBD1
abundance: -
j_gene: TRBJ1-4
CDR3aa: CASSSGQGASGELFF
CDR3nt: TGCGCCAGCAGCAGTGGGCAGGGGGCAAGTGGAGAACTGTTTTTT

v_gene: TRBV6-6
d_gene: -
abundance: -
j_gene: TRBJ1-1
CDR3aa: CASSYSGTMNTEAFF
CDR3nt: TGTGCCAGCAGTTACTCCGGGACAATGAACACTGAAGCTTTCTTT

v_gene: TRBV4-2
d_gene: -
abundance: -
j_gene: TRBJ2-3
CDR3aa: CASSPIGGATDTQYF
CDR3nt: TGTGCCAGCAGCCCTATAGGGGGGGCAACAGATACGCAGTATTTT

v_gene: TRBV6-1
d_gene: -
abundance: -
j_gene: TRBJ1-2
CDR3aa: CASSEQGRGSYGYTF
CDR3nt: TGTGCCAGCAGTGAACAGGGGAGGGGGAGCTATGGCTACACCTTC

v_gene: TRBV2
d_gene: TRBD2
abundance: -
j_gene: TRBJ2-3
CDR3aa: CASSKGFGLVKDTQYF
CDR3nt: TGTGCCAGCAGTAAAGGATTCGGACTAGTAAAAGATACGCAGTATTTT

v_gene: TRBV19
d_gene: -
abundance: -
j_gene: TRBJ2-2
CDR3aa: CASSMNRAGELFF
CDR3nt: TGTGCCAGTAGTATGAATCGGGCCGGGGAGCTGTTTTTT

v_gene: TRBV9
d_gene: -
abundance: -
j_gene: TRBJ1-1
CDR3aa: CASSVGPGTEAFF
CDR3nt: TGTGCCAGCAGCGTAGGCCCGGGAACTGAAGCTTTCTTT

v_gene: TRBV9
d_gene: -
abundance: -
j_gene: TRBJ1-4
CDR3aa: CASSEGDNEKLFF
CDR3nt: TGTGCCAGCAGCGAGGGGGACAATGAAAAACTGTTTTTT

v_gene: TRBV2
d_gene: TRBD2
abundance: -
j_gene: TRBJ2-1
CDR3aa: CASRAAGGNEQFF
CDR3nt: TGTGCCAGCAGAGCCGCGGGAGGTAATGAGCAGTTCTTC

v_gene: TRBV4-1
d_gene: TRBD1
abundance: -
j_gene: TRBJ1-2
CDR3aa: CASSQGGGTGGGYGYTF
CDR3nt: TGCGCCAGCAGCCAAGGAGGGGGTACAGGGGGCGGCTATGGCTACACCTTC

v_gene: TRBV2
d_gene: TRBD2
abundance: once
j_gene: TRBJ2-5
CDR3aa: CASSEYGGGSETQYF
CDR3nt: TGTGCCAGCAGTGAATACGGGGGGGGTTCGGAGACCCAGTACTTC

v_gene: TRBV4-3
d_gene: -
abundance: -
j_gene: TRBJ2-1
CDR3aa: CASSFGTSYNEQFF
CDR3nt: TGCGCCAGCAGTTTCGGGACTTCCTACAATGAGCAGTTCTTC

v_gene: TRBV5-1
d_gene: -
abundance: -
j_gene: TRBJ2-3
CDR3aa: CASSLLRAGETDTQYF
CDR3nt: TGCGCCAGCAGCTTGCTCAGGGCTGGAGAGACAGATACGCAGTATTTT

v_gene: TRBV2
d_gene: -
abundance: -
j_gene: TRBJ1-6
CDR3aa: CASSPGNSPLHF
CDR3nt: TGTGCCAGCAGCCCGGGGAACTCACCCCTCCACTTT

v_gene: TRBV9
d_gene: TRBD1
abundance: -
j_gene: TRBJ2-7
CDR3aa: CASSASTGVLPYEQYF
CDR3nt: TGTGCCAGCAGCGCATCTACAGGGGTATTACCCTACGAGCAGTACTTC

v_gene: TRBV5-1
d_gene: TRBD1
abundance: -
j_gene: TRBJ2-1
CDR3aa: CASSPYGTGARNEQFF
CDR3nt: TGCGCCAGCAGCCCCTATGGGACAGGGGCGCGTAATGAGCAGTTCTTC

v_gene: TRBV6-5
d_gene: -
abundance: -
j_gene: TRBJ2-7
CDR3aa: CASSPQGDEQYF
CDR3nt: TGTGCCAGCAGTCCACAGGGTGACGAGCAGTACTTC

v_gene: TRBV2
d_gene: -
abundance: -
j_gene: TRBJ2-1
CDR3aa: CASRLAGIKFF
CDR3nt: TGTGCCAGCAGACTTGCGGGGATAAAGTTCTTC

v_gene: TRBV7-3
d_gene: TRBD1
abundance: -
j_gene: TRBJ2-2
CDR3aa: CASKAQGASGELFF
CDR3nt: TGTGCCAGCAAAGCTCAGGGGGCCTCCGGGGAGCTGTTTTTT

v_gene: TRBV5-5
d_gene: TRBD2
abundance: -
j_gene: TRBJ2-3
CDR3aa: CASSLRAGLGTDTQYF
CDR3nt: TGTGCCAGCAGCTTGCGGGCAGGACTAGGTACAGATACGCAGTATTTT

v_gene: TRBV7-2
d_gene: TRBD2
abundance: -
j_gene: TRBJ2-7
CDR3aa: CASSSPAGAGYEQYF
CDR3nt: TGTGCCAGCAGCTCGCCAGCGGGGGCCGGCTACGAGCAGTACTTC

v_gene: TRBV7-7
d_gene: TRBD2
abundance: few
j_gene: TRBJ2-1
CDR3aa: CASSPLTSGGSLFF
CDR3nt: TGTGCTAGCAGCCCTCTAACTAGCGGGGGTTCCCTCTTCTTC

v_gene: TRBV9
d_gene: -
abundance: -
j_gene: TRBJ2-1
CDR3aa: CASSPFLGGAAEQFF
CDR3nt: TGTGCCAGCAGCCCTTTTCTGGGGGGGGCCGCGGAGCAGTTCTTC

v_gene: TRBV14
d_gene: -
abundance: -
j_gene: TRBJ2-7
CDR3aa: CASSQRSPTGAYEQYF
CDR3nt: TGTGCCAGCAGCCAACGTAGCCCGACTGGGGCCTACGAGCAGTACTTC

v_gene: TRBV30
d_gene: -
abundance: -
j_gene: TRBJ1-2
CDR3aa: CAWSLGQERGYTF
CDR3nt: TGTGCCTGGAGTCTGGGGCAGGAGCGTGGCTACACCTTC

v_gene: TRBV27
d_gene: -
abundance: -
j_gene: TRBJ2-2
CDR3aa: CASSPDTGELFF
CDR3nt: TGTGCCAGCAGCCCAGACACCGGGGAGCTGTTTTTT

v_gene: TRBV27
d_gene: -
abundance: -
j_gene: TRBJ2-5
CDR3aa: CASSLPYQAGRKGQETQYF
CDR3nt: TGTGCCAGCAGTTTACCCTACCAGGCGGGGAGGAAAGGCCAAGAGACCCAGTACTTC

v_gene: TRBV30
d_gene: TRBD1
abundance: -
j_gene: TRBJ1-2
CDR3aa: CAWSVGDSVSYTF
CDR3nt: TGTGCCTGGAGTGTAGGGGACAGTGTTAGCTACACCTTC

v_gene: TRBV27
d_gene: TRBD2
abundance: -
j_gene: TRBJ2-7
CDR3aa: CASSLFGGGAYEQYF
CDR3nt: TGTGCCAGCAGTTTATTTGGCGGGGGGGCGTACGAGCAGTACTTC